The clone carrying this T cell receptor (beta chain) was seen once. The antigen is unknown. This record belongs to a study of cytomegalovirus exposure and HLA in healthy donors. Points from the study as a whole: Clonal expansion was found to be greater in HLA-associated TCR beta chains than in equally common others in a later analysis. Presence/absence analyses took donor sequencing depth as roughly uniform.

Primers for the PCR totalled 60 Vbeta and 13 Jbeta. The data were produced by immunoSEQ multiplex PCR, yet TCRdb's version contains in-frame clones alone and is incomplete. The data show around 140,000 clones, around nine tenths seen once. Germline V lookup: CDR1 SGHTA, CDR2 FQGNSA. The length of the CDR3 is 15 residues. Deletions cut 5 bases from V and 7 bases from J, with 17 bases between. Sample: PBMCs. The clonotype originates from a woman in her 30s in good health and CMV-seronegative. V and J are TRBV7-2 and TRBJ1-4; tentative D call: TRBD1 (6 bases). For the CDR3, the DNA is TGTGCCAGCAGCCGCCCCCACAGGGAGTCTGAAAAACTGTTTTTT. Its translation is CASSRPHRESEKLFF.